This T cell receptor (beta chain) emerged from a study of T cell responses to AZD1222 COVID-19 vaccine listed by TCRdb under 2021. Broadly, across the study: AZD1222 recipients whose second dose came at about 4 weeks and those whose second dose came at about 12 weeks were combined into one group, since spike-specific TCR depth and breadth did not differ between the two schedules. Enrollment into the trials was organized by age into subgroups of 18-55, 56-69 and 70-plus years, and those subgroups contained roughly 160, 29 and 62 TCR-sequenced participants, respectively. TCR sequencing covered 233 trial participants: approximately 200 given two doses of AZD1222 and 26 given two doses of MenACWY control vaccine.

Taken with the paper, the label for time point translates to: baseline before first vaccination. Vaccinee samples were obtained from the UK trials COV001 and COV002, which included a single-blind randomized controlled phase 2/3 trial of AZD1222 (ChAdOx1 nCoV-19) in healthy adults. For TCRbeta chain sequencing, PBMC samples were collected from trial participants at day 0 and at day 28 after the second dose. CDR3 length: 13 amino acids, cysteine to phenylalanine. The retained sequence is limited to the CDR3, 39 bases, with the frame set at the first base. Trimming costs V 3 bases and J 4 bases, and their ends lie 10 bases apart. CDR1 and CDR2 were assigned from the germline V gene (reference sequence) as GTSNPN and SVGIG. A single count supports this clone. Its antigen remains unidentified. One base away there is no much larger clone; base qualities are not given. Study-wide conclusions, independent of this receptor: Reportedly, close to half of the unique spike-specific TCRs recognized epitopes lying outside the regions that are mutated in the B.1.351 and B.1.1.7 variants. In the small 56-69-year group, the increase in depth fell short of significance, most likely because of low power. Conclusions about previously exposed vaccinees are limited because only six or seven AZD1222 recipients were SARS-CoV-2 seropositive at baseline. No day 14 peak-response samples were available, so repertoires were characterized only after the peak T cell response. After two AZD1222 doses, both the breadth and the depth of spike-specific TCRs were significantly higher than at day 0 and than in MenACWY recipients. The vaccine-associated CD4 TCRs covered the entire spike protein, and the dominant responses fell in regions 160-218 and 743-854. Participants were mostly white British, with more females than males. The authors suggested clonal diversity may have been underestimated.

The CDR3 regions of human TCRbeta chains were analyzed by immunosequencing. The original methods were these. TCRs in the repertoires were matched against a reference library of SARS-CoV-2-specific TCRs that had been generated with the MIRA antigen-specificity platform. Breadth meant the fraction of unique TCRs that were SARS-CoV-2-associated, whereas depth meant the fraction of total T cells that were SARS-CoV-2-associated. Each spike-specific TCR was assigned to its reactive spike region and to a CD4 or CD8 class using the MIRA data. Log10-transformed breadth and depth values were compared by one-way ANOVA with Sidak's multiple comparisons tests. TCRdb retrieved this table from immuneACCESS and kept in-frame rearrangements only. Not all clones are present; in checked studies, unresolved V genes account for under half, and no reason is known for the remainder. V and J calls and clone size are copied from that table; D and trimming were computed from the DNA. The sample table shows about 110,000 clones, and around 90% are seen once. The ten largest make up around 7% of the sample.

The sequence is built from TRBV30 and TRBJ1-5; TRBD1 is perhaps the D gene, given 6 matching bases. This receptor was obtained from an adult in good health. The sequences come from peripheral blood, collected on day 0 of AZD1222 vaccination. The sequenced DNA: TGTGCCTGGAGAGGACAGCTTAATCAGCCCCAGCATTTT. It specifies CAWRGQLNQPQHF.